The following is a T cell receptor (beta chain) sequence with its context. Its recognized antigen is unknown. No much larger clonotype is one base removed from it; base qualities were not supplied. According to the germline V gene, CDR1 reads SGDLS and CDR2 reads YYNGEE. The CDR3 sequence holds 14 residues, the cysteine and phenylalanine included. The entry retains the CDR3 DNA only, 42 bases that are in frame from base 1. V loses 0 bases of germline sequence and J loses 6 bases, and the interval between the two ends is 11 bases. Samples from volunteer blood donors who had recovered from COVID-19 were contributed by a second Seattle source. Collaborating institutions collected whole blood in K2EDTA tubes following their own protocols. For TCRbeta analysis, collaborators shipped samples in one of three forms: frozen whole blood, isolated PBMCs, or DNA extracted from either of those sample types. These data come from a study of blood T cell repertoires in COVID-19 (dated by TCRdb to between 2020 and 2021). Turning to the overall study: The collaborator samples originated in the United States, Italy and Spain and spanned the acute and convalescent phases of COVID-19. The repertoires were made available in a free public database intended to serve as a resource for research on the immune response to SARS-CoV-2. Subjects who had been exposed to COVID-19, were actively infected with it, or had recovered from it provided the deeply sampled blood TCRbeta repertoires that made up the dataset. The samples were drawn from the first 160 participants of the ongoing ImmuneRACE study and from more than 1,000 subjects provided by 6 global collaborators. The material from the prospective study consisted of cDNA or gDNA derived from T cells, B-cell-depleted T cells, or PBMCs. Where available, HLA class I and class II types were taken from metadata supplied by the sample provider and were not determined by assay-based typing. A de-identified subject ID, COVID-19 status, age in years and sex were almost always included in the sample metadata.

General study outcomes and caveats: How much clinical and demographic metadata was included differed by source and by participant, and the metadata was provided uncurated.

TCRbeta CDR3 regions were amplified from genomic DNA by means of the immunoSEQ Assay, a bias-controlled multiplex PCR. In the paper's pipeline: The number of nucleated cells in each sample was estimated by amplification of reference gene primers within the assay. To quantify the absolute abundance of each unique TCRbeta CDR3 rearrangement, sequence reads were collapsed and filtered. Productive Simpson clonality was computed per sample as the square root of Simpson's diversity index over productive rearrangements. The source is immuneACCESS, and TCRdb retained only in-frame sequences with V and J called. Part of the clones is not carried over; for the studies checked, unresolved V genes explain less than half of this, and the remainder is unexplained. V and J calls and clone size are given by that table; D and trimming were obtained from the DNA. The sample table contains fewer than 200,000 clones; only one count was recorded for about 85% of them. The top ten hold approximately 1.2% of the sample.

The sequencing sample was made of peripheral blood. In this chain, TRBV9 is recombined with TRBJ2-3; the D region possibly corresponds to TRBD1 (7 bases align). The TCR comes from a man in his fifties or sixties who had recovered from COVID-19. The sequenced DNA: TGTGCCAGCAGCGTAGAGACAGGGAGGGATACGCAGTATTTT. This sequence encodes CASSVETGRDTQYF.